This is a list of T cell receptor beta chains from one sample in a study of cytomegalovirus exposure and HLA in healthy donors. Assay: immunoSEQ multiplex PCR; the TCRdb copy retains only in-frame clones and omits some. The sample lists 200,000 or so clones, less than 90% occurring once. The sample comprised PBMCs. These receptors came from a girl less than two years old in good health and CMV-seronegative. The CDR3 runs from the conserved cysteine through the conserved F or W. A D gene is named only where the DNA matches it firmly. The size of a clone is reported for some rows only, either as once, few or many, or as a class for expanded clones.

J gene,V gene,D gene,clone size,CDR3 protein,CDR3 DNA
TRBJ1-5,TRBV5-5,TRBD1,.,CASSRTGGGDQPQHF,TGTGCCAGCAGCCGGACAGGGGGTGGCGATCAGCCCCAGCATTTT
TRBJ2-3,TRBV11-3,.,.,CASSSFESTDTQYF,TGTGCCAGCAGCTCGTTTGAGAGCACAGATACGCAGTATTTT
TRBJ2-2,TRBV7-3,.,.,CASSSRGSGELFF,TGTGCCAGCAGCTCTCGAGGGTCCGGGGAGCTGTTTTTT
TRBJ2-7,TRBV11-2,TRBD1,.,CASSPENGQGSFYEQYF,TGTGCCAGCAGCCCCGAGAATGGACAGGGGAGTTTCTACGAGCAGTACTTC
TRBJ2-7,TRBV11-3,.,.,CASSLGADRAYEQYF,TGTGCCAGCAGCTTAGGGGCGGACAGAGCCTACGAGCAGTACTTC
TRBJ2-7,TRBV6-1,TRBD1,.,CASLDRGLYEQYF,TGTGCCAGCTTGGACAGGGGGCTATACGAGCAGTACTTC
TRBJ1-1,TRBV5-1,.,few,CASSLGYGAGDTEAFF,TGCGCCAGCAGCTTGGGTTACGGGGCGGGGGACACTGAAGCTTTCTTT
TRBJ2-7,TRBV19,TRBD1,.,CASSIQQGLSDEQYF,TGTGCCAGTAGTATCCAACAGGGGCTGTCAGACGAGCAGTACTTC
TRBJ1-1,TRBV9,.,.,CASSPSGEWYPEAFF,TGTGCCAGCAGCCCGTCAGGGGAATGGTACCCTGAAGCTTTCTTT
TRBJ2-6,TRBV19,.,.,CASRGAGDISGANVLTF,TGTGCCAGTAGGGGGGCGGGGGACATCTCTGGGGCCAACGTCCTGACTTTC
TRBJ1-1,TRBV2,.,.,CASSEGGGARAFF,TGTGCCAGCAGTGAAGGTGGCGGGGCTCGGGCTTTCTTT